A selection of T cell receptor beta chains follows, all from one sample in a study of control samples from healthy donors and cancer patients. The assay was immunoSEQ multiplex PCR, and TCRdb's table has in-frame clones only and misses some. The sample has 60,000 to 75,000 clones, about 82% seen once; the top ten hold 4.5% to 6.5%. Sequenced sample: blood. The origin of the receptors is a man aged 40-50 years in good health. CDR3s include the opening cysteine and the closing phenylalanine or tryptophan. A D gene is named only where the DNA matches it firmly. For some rows the clone size is stated as once, few or many, or as a class when expanded; others skip it.

v_call	j_call	clone_size	d_call	cdr3_nt	cdr3_aa
TRBV19	TRBJ1-1	NA	NA	TGTGCCAGTAGTATAACGGCAGGGCCCGACACTGAAGCTTTCTTT	CASSITAGPDTEAFF
TRBV7-8	TRBJ2-1	NA	TRBD2	TGTGCCAGCAGCTTCGACGGGGGGGCCTACAATGAGCAGTTCTTC	CASSFDGGAYNEQFF
TRBV5-1	TRBJ2-1	NA	NA	TGCGCCAGCAGCTTGGTAGTAGGGTACAATGAGCAGTTCTTC	CASSLVVGYNEQFF
TRBV25-1	TRBJ1-1	NA	NA	TGTGCCAGCAGTGAACACCGAGGCGGATCGCAAAAGAACACTGAAGCTTTCTTT	CASSEHRGGSQKNTEAFF
TRBV21-1	TRBJ2-4	NA	NA	TGTGCCAGCAGCAAAGTAGGGTTTCTAGCCAAAAACATTCAGTACTTC	CASSKVGFLAKNIQYF
TRBV27	TRBJ2-2	NA	TRBD2	TGTGCCAGCACACCGGGGGGGCTGACCGGGGAGCTGTTTTTT	CASTPGGLTGELFF
TRBV2	TRBJ1-1	NA	TRBD1	TGTGCCAGCAGGTCCCAGGGGGCGCGCACTGAAGCTTTCTTT	CASRSQGARTEAFF
TRBV6-2/TRBV6-3	TRBJ1-5	NA	NA	TGTGCCAGCAGCTCCCGCACCCTTAGCAATCAGCCCCAGCATTTT	CASSSRTLSNQPQHF
TRBV4-1	TRBJ2-3	NA	NA	TGCGCCAGCAGCCAAGGGGACGGAAGAAGCACAGATACGCAGTATTTT	CASSQGDGRSTDTQYF
TRBV19	TRBJ1-1	NA	NA	TGTGCCAGTAGTACGTACCGGGACACTGAAGCTTTCTTT	CASSTYRDTEAFF
TRBV5-6	TRBJ2-5	NA	NA	TGTGCCAGCAGCTTGGCCGGCGGGCAGCGGGAGACCCAGTACTTC	CASSLAGGQRETQYF
TRBV7-9	TRBJ2-7	few	NA	TGTGCCAGCAGCTTACAGGGCTACGAGCAGTACTTC	CASSLQGYEQYF
TRBV4-1	TRBJ2-1	NA	TRBD2	TGCGCCAGCAGCCAACCGGGACTAGCGGGGGGACCCGCGTGGGATGAGCAGTTCTTC	CASSQPGLAGGPAWDEQFF
TRBV7-9	TRBJ1-1	NA	NA	TGTGCCAGCAGCTTAGACCCCAACACTGAAGCTTTCTTT	CASSLDPNTEAFF
TRBV29-1	TRBJ1-4	NA	NA	TGCAGCGTTGAAGACCAACGCGGGGGAAAACTGTTTTTT	CSVEDQRGGKLFF
TRBV12-3/TRBV12-4	TRBJ1-4	NA	NA	TGTGCCAGCAGTTTAGAGGTTCGGGAAAAACTGTTTTTT	CASSLEVREKLFF
TRBV4-1	TRBJ2-1	once	NA	TGCGCCAGCAGCCGCGGAGGGAAAGCGGCCTACAATGAGCAGTTCTTC	CASSRGGKAAYNEQFF
TRBV27	TRBJ2-7	few	NA	TGTGCCAGCAGTTTACACGGCAGGGGCCTCTACGAGCAGTACTTC	CASSLHGRGLYEQYF
TRBV19	TRBJ2-1	NA	NA	TGTGCCAGTAGTATAGCCCGGATAACCTACAATGAGCAGTTCTTC	CASSIARITYNEQFF
TRBV30	TRBJ2-7	NA	NA	TGTGCCTGGAGTGTACCTGGACTCGAGCAGTACTTC	CAWSVPGLEQYF
TRBV6-5	TRBJ2-7	once	NA	TGTGCCAGCAGCAGGGAGCTCCAAAACGAGCAGTACTTC	CASSRELQNEQYF
TRBV6-6	TRBJ2-7	NA	NA	TGTGCCAGCAGTTACTCCGGTGCGTCCTACGAGCAGTACTTC	CASSYSGASYEQYF
TRBV5-1	TRBJ1-2	once	TRBD1	TGCGCCAGCATGCTTTCGGGACAGGGGGCCTCTGGCTACACCTTC	CASMLSGQGASGYTF
TRBV5-1	TRBJ1-1	NA	NA	TGCGCCAGCAGCCAGACAGTGAACACTGAAGCTTTCTTT	CASSQTVNTEAFF
TRBV28	TRBJ2-5	NA	NA	TGTGCCAGCAGTTTTACCGGGCCTTGGATTGAGACCCAGTACTTC	CASSFTGPWIETQYF
TRBV18	TRBJ1-1	NA	NA	TGTGCCAGCTGCCCGCGGGAGAACATGAACACTGAAGCTTTCTTT	CASCPRENMNTEAFF
TRBV19	TRBJ1-1	once	NA	TGTGCCAGTAGTATAGATCGGGGTTCTGAAGCTTTCTTT	CASSIDRGSEAFF